The 14 T cell receptor beta chains below come from one sample, sequenced in a study of cytomegalovirus exposure and HLA in healthy donors. PCR employed 60 Vbeta and 13 Jbeta primers. TCRdb's copy holds only in-frame clones and misses some; the assay was immunoSEQ multiplex PCR. The sample contains tens of thousands of clones, around 80% of which appear only once. The specimen was PBMCs. Receptor source: a man aged 45-60 years in good health and CMV-seropositive.

This chain connects TRBV11-3 to TRBJ1-4; D is undetermined. V lost 5 bases, J lost 6 bases, and 13 bases lay in between. Germline CDR1 SGHNT, CDR2 YENEEA. The CDR3 loop spans 14 amino acids. The CDR3 nucleotides read TGTGCCAGCAGCCTCCGAGACGGGGATGAAAAACTGTTTTTT. Amino acid sequence: CASSLRDGDEKLFF.

This chain uses TRBV7-6 with TRBJ2-7; 10 nucleotides agree with TRBD2. V dropped 1 base and J dropped 4; count of bases not matched to a gene: 7. This CDR3 comprises 16 residues. Germline V lookup: CDR1 SGHVS, CDR2 FNYEAQ. CDR3 in amino acids: CASSLVSLAGVYEQYF. DNA of the CDR3: TGTGCCAGCAGCTTAGTATCCCTAGCGGGAGTGTACGAGCAGTACTTC.

This chain connects TRBV19 to TRBJ1-5, with D possibly TRBD1 on 6 matching bases. The CDR3 covers 13 residues. Germline CDR1 reads LNHDA; CDR2 reads SQIVND (reference sequence). V was shortened by 6 bases and J by 4 bases, with 10 bases between the two germline ends. The CDR3, as DNA: TGTGCCAGTAGCTGGACAGAAAATCAGCCCCAGCATTTT. Residues: CASSWTENQPQHF.

This sequence joins TRBV5-5 and TRBJ1-5, with TRBD1 matching 10 bases. The germline V gene encodes CDR1 SGHKS and CDR2 YYEKEE (reference sequence). CDR3 length: 13 amino acids. After removal of 5 bases from V and 4 bases from J, the junction contained 0 bases not matched to a gene. The CDR3 reads CASRGQGNQPQHF. CDR3 in DNA: TGTGCCAGCAGGGGACAGGGGAATCAGCCCCAGCATTTT. The whole variable domain, filled in from reference TRBV5-5 and TRBJ1-5, reads DAGVTQSPTHLIKTRGQQVTLRCSPISGHKSVSWYQQVLGQGPQFIFQYYEKEERGRGNFPDRFSARQFPNYSSELNVNALLLGDSALYLCASRGQGNQPQHFGDGTRLSIL.

The chain recombines TRBV11-3 with TRBJ1-1; tentative D call: TRBD1 (6 bases). Germline V gene data show CDR1 as SGHNT and CDR2 as YENEEA. The CDR3 sequence is 13 residues long. V lost 3 bases and J 7 bases, leaving 12 bases between the germline ends. The CDR3 reads CASSFIQGVEAFF. In DNA form, the CDR3 reads TGTGCCAGCAGCTTTATACAGGGCGTTGAAGCTTTCTTT.

The chain combines TRBV7-2 with TRBJ2-1; 11 bases are shared with TRBD2. This CDR3 spans 13 amino acids. J gave up 16 bases and V 3 bases, and 8 bases lay outside the gene matches. Germline V lookup: CDR1 SGHTA, CDR2 FQGNSA. In DNA form, the CDR3 reads TGTGCCAGCAGCTTGCTACTAGCGGGAGACTATTTCTTC. Protein product: CASSLLLAGDYFF.

V usage is TRBV9 and J usage is TRBJ2-3; D call uncertain. CDR1 SGDLS and CDR2 YYNGEE come from the germline V gene. V was shortened by 0 bases and J by 2 bases, with 4 bases between the two germline ends. The CDR3 has 13 amino acids. CDR3 sequence reads: CASSVGPTDTQYF. In DNA, the CDR3 is TGTGCCAGCAGCGTAGGGCCCACAGATACGCAGTATTTT.

This clone was recorded a few times. The chain links TRBV4-3 to TRBJ2-1; 11 nucleotides match TRBD2. V was clipped by 0 bases and J by 9 bases; unmatched bases: 7. Per germline, CDR1 LGHNA and CDR2 YSLEER. This CDR3 spans 16 amino acids. Here the CDR3 DNA reads TGCGCCAGCAGCCAAGATCTTACTAGCGGGAGTGGTGAGCAGTTCTTC. Its protein product is CASSQDLTSGSGEQFF.

The chain combines TRBV30 with TRBJ1-1; no clear D gene. V was cut by 2 bases and J by 7 bases, with 11 bases left in between. The CDR3 sequence is 12 residues long. From germline, CDR1 is GTSNPN and CDR2 SVGIG (reference sequence). The CDR3 spells CAWSITRFEAFF. CDR3 bases: TGTGCCTGGAGTATTACGCGTTTTGAAGCTTTCTTT.

This clone was picked up one time. The chain is built from TRBV5-1 and TRBJ2-7; no clear D. Germline-derived CDR1 and CDR2 are SGHRS and YFSETQ. The CDR3 runs 17 residues. Trimming pared 1 base from V and 2 bases from J, leaving 19 bases between. The CDR3 region has the DNA TGCGCCAGCAGCTTGCCCCCCCCTAGAGATTCTACCTACGAGCAGTACTTC. Translated: CASSLPPPRDSTYEQYF.

The chain has TRBV11-3 and TRBJ1-2; 7 bases are a match to TRBD1. The CDR3 has 14 amino acids. Germline V CDR1 and CDR2: SGHNT, YENEEA. The J segment lost 5 bases and the V segment lost 5 bases, leaving 8 bases of the junction unmatched. CDR3 region: CASSARTGEYGYTF. The CDR3 region has the DNA TGTGCCAGCAGCGCACGGACAGGAGAATATGGCTACACCTTC.

Only one count was recorded for this clone. This rearrangement joins TRBV30 to TRBJ1-5; 9 bases are a match to TRBD1. The CDR3 runs 15 residues. CDR1 is GTSNPN, CDR2 SVGIG, per germline (reference sequence). V lost 7 bases to trimming and J lost 6 bases; unmatched junction nucleotides: 13. CDR3 DNA sequence: TGTGCCTATGGGACAGGGTCAAATTTCGGTCAGCCCCAGCATTTT. Its translation is CAYGTGSNFGQPQHF.

The rearrangement links TRBV28 to TRBJ2-1; no clear D. This CDR3 has 12 amino acids. In germline, CDR1 is MDHEN, CDR2 SYDVKM. With 6 bases removed from V and 14 bases from J, the gap between germline ends came to 17 bases. The CDR3 protein is CASSDALLGEFF. CDR3 bases: TGTGCCAGCAGCGATGCTCTACTTGGAGAGTTCTTC.

The J gene is TRBJ2-1, the V gene TRBV5-6; 7 bases line up with TRBD1. In germline, CDR1 is SGHDT, CDR2 YYEEEE. The V and J ends lost 2 bases and 4 bases, in that order; junction bases with no gene match: 6. The CDR3 is 15 residues long. The CDR3 is CASSLPGTEYNEQFF. Written as DNA, the CDR3 is TGTGCCAGCAGCTTACCCGGGACAGAGTACAATGAGCAGTTCTTC.